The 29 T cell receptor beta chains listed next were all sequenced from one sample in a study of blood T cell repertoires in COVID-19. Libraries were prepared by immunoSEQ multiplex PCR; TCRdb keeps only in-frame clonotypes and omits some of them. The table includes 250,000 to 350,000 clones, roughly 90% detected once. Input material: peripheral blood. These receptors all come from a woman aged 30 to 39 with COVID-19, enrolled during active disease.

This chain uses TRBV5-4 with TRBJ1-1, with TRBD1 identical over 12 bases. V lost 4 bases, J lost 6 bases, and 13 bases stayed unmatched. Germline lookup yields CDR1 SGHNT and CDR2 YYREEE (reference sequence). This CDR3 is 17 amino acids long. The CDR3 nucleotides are TGTGCCAGCAGCGACCGGGACAGGGGGCTAGTGGTCGCTGAAGCTTTCTTT. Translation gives CASSDRDRGLVVAEAFF.

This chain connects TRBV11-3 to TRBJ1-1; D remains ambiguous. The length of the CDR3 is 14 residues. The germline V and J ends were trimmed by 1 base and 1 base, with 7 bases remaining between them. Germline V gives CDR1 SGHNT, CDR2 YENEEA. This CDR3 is CASSLGDTNTEAFF. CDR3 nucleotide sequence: TGTGCCAGCAGCTTAGGCGACACGAACACTGAAGCTTTCTTT.

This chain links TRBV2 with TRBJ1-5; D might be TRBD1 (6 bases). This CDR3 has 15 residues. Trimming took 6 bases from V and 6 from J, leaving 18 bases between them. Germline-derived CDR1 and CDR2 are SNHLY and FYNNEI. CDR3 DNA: TGTGCCAGCAGGGGGGACACCCGGTCGGGTCAGCCCCAGCATTTT. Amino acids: CASRGDTRSGQPQHF.

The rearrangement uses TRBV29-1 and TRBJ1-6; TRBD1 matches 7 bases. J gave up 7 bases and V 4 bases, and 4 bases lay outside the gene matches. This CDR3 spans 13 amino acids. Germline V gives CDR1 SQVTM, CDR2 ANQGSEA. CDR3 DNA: TGCAGCGTTGCGACAGGGTTAAATTCACCCCTCCACTTT. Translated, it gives CSVATGLNSPLHF.

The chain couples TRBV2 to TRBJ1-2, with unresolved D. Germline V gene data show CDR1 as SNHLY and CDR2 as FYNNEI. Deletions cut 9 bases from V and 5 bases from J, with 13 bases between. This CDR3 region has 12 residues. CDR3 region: CASTGWAYGYTF. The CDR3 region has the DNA TGTGCCAGTACGGGGTGGGCGTATGGCTACACCTTC.

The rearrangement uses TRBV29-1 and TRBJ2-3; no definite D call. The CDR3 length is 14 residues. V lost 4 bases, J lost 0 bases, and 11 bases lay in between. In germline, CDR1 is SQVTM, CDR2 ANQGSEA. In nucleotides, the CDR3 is TGCAGCGTTGGTGACATTGGTAGCACAGATACGCAGTATTTT. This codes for CSVGDIGSTDTQYF.

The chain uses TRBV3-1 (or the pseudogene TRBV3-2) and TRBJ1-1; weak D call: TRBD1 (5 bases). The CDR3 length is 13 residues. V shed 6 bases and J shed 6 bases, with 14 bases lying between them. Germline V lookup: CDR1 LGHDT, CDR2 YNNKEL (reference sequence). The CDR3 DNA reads TGTGCCAGCAGACAAACAGGCTCGGCTGAAGCTTTCTTT. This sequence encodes CASRQTGSAEAFF.

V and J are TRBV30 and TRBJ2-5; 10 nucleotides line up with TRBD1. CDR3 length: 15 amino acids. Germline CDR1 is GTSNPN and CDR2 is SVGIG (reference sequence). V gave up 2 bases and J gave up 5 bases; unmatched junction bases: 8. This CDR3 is CAWSYSDRGVETQYF. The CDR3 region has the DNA TGTGCCTGGAGTTACTCGGACAGGGGGGTTGAGACCCAGTACTTC.

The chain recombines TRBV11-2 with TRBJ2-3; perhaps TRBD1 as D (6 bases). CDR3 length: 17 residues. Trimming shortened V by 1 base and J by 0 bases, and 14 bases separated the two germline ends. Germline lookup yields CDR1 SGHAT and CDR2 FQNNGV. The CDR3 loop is CASSLVYRAYSTDTQYF. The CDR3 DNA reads TGTGCCAGCAGCTTAGTATACAGGGCCTATAGCACAGATACGCAGTATTTT.

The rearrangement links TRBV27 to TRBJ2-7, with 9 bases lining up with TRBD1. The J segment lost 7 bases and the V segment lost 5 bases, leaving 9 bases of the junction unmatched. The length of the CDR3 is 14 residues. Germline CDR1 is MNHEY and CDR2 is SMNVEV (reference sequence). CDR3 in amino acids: CASSRPTGGGEQYF. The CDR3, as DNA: TGTGCCAGCAGTCGTCCGACAGGGGGTGGAGAGCAGTACTTC.

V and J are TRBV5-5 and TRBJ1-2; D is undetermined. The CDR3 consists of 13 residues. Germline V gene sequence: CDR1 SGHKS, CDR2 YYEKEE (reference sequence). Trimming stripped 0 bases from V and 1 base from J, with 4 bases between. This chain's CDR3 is CASSLADNYGYTF. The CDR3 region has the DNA TGTGCCAGCAGCTTGGCAGATAACTATGGCTACACCTTC.

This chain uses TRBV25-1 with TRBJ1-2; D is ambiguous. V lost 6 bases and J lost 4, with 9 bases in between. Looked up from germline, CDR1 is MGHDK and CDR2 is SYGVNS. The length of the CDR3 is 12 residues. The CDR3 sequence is CASRPWSYGYTF. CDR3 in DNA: TGTGCCAGCAGGCCGTGGAGCTATGGCTACACCTTC.

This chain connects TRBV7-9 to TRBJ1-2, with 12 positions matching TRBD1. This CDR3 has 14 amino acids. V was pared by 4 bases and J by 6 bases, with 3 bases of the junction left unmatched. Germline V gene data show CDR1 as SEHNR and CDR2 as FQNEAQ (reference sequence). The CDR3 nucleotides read TGTGCCAGCAGCTGGGGGACAGGGGGCAATGGCTACACCTTC. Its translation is CASSWGTGGNGYTF.

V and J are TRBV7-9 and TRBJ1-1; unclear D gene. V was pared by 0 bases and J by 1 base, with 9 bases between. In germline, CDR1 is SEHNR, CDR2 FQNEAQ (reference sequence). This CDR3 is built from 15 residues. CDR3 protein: CASSLARGTNTEAFF. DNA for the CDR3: TGTGCCAGCAGCTTAGCTAGAGGTACGAACACTGAAGCTTTCTTT.

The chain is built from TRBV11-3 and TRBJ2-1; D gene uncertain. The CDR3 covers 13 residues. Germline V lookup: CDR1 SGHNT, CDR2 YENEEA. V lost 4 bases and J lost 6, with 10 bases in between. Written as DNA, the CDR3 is TGTGCCAGCAGCTCGCGTAGTCCCAATGAGCAGTTCTTC. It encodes CASSSRSPNEQFF.

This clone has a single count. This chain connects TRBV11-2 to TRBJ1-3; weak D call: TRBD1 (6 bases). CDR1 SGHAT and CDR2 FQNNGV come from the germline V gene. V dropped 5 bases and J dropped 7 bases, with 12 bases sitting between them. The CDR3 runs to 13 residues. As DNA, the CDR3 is TGTGCCAGCAGCACTGAGGGGGGGAACACCATATATTTT. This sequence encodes CASSTEGGNTIYF.

CDR3 residues: CASSSTPGQYSNQPQHF. CDR3 nucleotide sequence: TGTGCCAGCAGTTCGACCCCTGGACAGTATAGCAATCAGCCCCAGCATTTT. The chain couples TRBV27 to TRBJ1-5; tentative D call: TRBD1 (6 bases). CDR1 is MNHEY, CDR2 SMNVEV, per germline (reference sequence). This CDR3 region has 17 residues. V lost 4 bases and J 0 bases, leaving 16 bases between the germline ends.

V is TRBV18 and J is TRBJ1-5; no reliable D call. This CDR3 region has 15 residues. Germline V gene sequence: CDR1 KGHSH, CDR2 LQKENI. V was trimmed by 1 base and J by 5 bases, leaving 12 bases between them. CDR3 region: CASSPQPVSDQPQHF. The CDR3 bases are TGTGCCAGCTCACCACAGCCCGTCTCCGATCAGCCCCAGCATTTT.

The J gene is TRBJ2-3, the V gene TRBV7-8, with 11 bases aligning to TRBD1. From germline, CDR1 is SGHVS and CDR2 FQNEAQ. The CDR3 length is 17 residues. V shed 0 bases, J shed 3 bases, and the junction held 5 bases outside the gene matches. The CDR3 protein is CASSLATGTGGTDTQYF. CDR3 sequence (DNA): TGTGCCAGCAGCTTAGCTACTGGGACAGGGGGAACAGATACGCAGTATTTT. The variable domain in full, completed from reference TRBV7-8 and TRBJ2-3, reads GAGVSQSPRYKVAKRGQDVALRCDPISGHVSLFWYQQALGQGPEFLTYFQNEAQLDKSGLPSDRFFAERPEGSVSTLKIQRTQQEDSAVYLCASSLATGTGGTDTQYFGPGTRLTVL.

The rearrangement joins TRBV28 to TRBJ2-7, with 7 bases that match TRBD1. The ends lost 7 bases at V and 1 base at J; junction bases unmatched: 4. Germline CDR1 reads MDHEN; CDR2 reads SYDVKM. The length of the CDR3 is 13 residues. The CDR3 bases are TGTGCCAGCAACAGGGGAAGGTCCTACGAGCAGTACTTC. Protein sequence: CASNRGRSYEQYF.

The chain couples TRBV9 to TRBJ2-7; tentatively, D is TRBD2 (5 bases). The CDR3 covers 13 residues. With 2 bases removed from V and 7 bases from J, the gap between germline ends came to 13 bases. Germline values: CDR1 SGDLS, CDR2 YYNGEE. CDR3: CASSVSGLGEQYF. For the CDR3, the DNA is TGTGCCAGCAGCGTCTCGGGGTTGGGGGAGCAGTACTTC.

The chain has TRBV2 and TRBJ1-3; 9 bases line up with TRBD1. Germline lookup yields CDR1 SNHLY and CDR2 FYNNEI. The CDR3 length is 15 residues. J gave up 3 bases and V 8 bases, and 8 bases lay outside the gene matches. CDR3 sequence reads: CASGGTGRRGNTIYF. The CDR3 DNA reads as TGTGCCAGCGGCGGGACAGGGCGACGTGGAAACACCATATATTTT.

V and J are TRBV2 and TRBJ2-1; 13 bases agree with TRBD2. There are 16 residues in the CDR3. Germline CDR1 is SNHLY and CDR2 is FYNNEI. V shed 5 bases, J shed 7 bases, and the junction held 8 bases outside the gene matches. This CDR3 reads CASSPRLAGGRNEQFF. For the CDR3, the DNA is TGTGCCAGCAGTCCCCGACTAGCGGGAGGACGGAATGAGCAGTTCTTC.

The CDR3 is CASSERIRGQQETQYF. Written as DNA, the CDR3 is TGTGCCAGCAGTGAACGGATCAGGGGCCAGCAAGAGACCCAGTACTTC. The chain combines TRBV25-1 with TRBJ2-5; possible D gene TRBD1, 6 bases. The CDR3 covers 16 residues. The V end lost 2 bases, the J end lost 2 bases, and 15 bases lay between the germline ends. CDR1 and CDR2 from the germline V gene are MGHDK and SYGVNS.

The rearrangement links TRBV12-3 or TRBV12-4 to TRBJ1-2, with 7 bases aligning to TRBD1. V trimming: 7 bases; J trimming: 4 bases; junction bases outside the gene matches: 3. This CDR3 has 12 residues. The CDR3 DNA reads TGTGCCAGCACCTGGGACAGCTATGGCTACACCTTC. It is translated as CASTWDSYGYTF.

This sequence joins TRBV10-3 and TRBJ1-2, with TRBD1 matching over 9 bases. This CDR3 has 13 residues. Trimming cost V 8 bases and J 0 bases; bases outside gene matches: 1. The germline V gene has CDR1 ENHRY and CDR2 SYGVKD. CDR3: CAIGDRANYGYTF. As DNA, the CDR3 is TGTGCCATCGGGGACAGGGCTAACTATGGCTACACCTTC.

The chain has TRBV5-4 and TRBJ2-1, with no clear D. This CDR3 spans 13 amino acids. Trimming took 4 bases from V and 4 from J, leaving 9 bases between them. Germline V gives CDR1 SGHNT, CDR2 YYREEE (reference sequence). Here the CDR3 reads CASSPGRYNEQFF. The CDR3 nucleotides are TGTGCCAGCAGCCCGGGTCGGTACAATGAGCAGTTCTTC.

The DNA for the CDR3 is TGTGCCAGCAGCTTAGCGCTCACGGGTCCCTACGAGCAGTACTTC. Encoded protein: CASSLALTGPYEQYF. The chain joins TRBV7-8 to TRBJ2-7, with D unresolved. The V gene lost 0 bases and the J gene lost 2 bases, with 11 bases spanning the gap. The CDR3 is 15 residues long. Germline V lookup: CDR1 SGHVS, CDR2 FQNEAQ.

CDR3 sequence reads: CASSLGELADTQYF. The CDR3 DNA is TGTGCCAGCAGCTTGGGGGAGTTGGCAGATACGCAGTATTTT. This chain uses TRBV5-6 with TRBJ2-3; the D gene is possibly TRBD2 (5 bases). Looked up from germline, CDR1 is SGHDT and CDR2 is YYEEEE. Trimming stripped 0 bases from V and 4 bases from J, with 9 bases between. The CDR3 totals 14 residues.